What follows describes a single T cell receptor (beta chain). Its antigen is unidentified. Some clones are missing from TCRdb's copy, which holds only in-frame ones; the method was immunoSEQ multiplex PCR. The sample holds 35,000 to 40,000 clones, about 91% seen once. The sample originates from a study of PD-1 blockade in classical Hodgkin lymphoma. All the patients suffered relapse after autologous stem cell transplantation, and brentuximab vedotin exposure differed. Study results and limitations: With respect to the repertoire differences, their causes, possibly disease activity or prior therapy, remain undefined. Reports described newly diagnosed patients as having lower baseline TCR diversity than healthy donors.

Germline CDR1 SGHTA, CDR2 FQGTGA. This CDR3 comprises 14 residues. V gave up 3 bases and J gave up 2 bases, with 9 bases separating them. The TCR originated in a human donor with classical Hodgkin lymphoma. V usage is TRBV7-3 and J usage is TRBJ2-3, with D unresolved. The sample was peripheral blood mononuclear cells (PBMCs), taken before the second cycle of nivolumab. The CDR3: CASSLRLYTDTQYF. CDR3 in DNA: TGTGCCAGCAGCTTGCGGCTCTACACAGATACGCAGTATTTT.